These T cell receptor beta chains were read from a single sample in a study of T cell responses to AZD1222 COVID-19 vaccine. Clones were read by immunoSEQ multiplex PCR, and TCRdb kept only the in-frame ones, dropping some. The table includes roughly 90,000 clones, roughly 85% detected once. Sequenced here: peripheral blood, sampled on day 0 of AZD1222 vaccination. These receptors were taken from an adult in good health. Each CDR3 is given with its conserved first and last residue. A D gene is named only where the DNA matches it firmly. The size field is filled for only some rows; it gives once, few, many or a size class.

j_call: TRBJ2-6; clone_size: NA; v_call: TRBV15; cdr3_length: 16; d_call: NA; cdr3_nt: TGTGCCACCAGCAGAGAGGTCAGCTCTGGGGCCAACGTCCTGACTTTC; cdr3_aa: CATSREVSSGANVLTF
j_call: TRBJ2-1; clone_size: NA; v_call: TRBV21-1; cdr3_length: 22; d_call: NA; cdr3_nt: TGTGCCAGCAGCAAAGCGCAGGGACGTCCCTCAGGGAGCCCTAGGGCGTCCAATGAGCAGTTCTTC; cdr3_aa: CASSKAQGRPSGSPRASNEQFF
j_call: TRBJ2-3; clone_size: NA; v_call: TRBV27; cdr3_length: 14; d_call: TRBD2; cdr3_nt: TGTGCCAGCAGTAGAAGCGGGAGGTATTATACGCAGTATTTT; cdr3_aa: CASSRSGRYYTQYF
j_call: TRBJ2-3; clone_size: NA; v_call: TRBV20-1; cdr3_length: 15; d_call: TRBD2; cdr3_nt: TGCAGTGCTAGTAGGCCTAGCGGGAGTTCAGATACGCAGTATTTT; cdr3_aa: CSASRPSGSSDTQYF
j_call: TRBJ1-1; clone_size: NA; v_call: TRBV6-5; cdr3_length: 13; d_call: NA; cdr3_nt: TGTGCCAGCAGTTCCCCCGTCCCCCGGGTGGCTTTCTTT; cdr3_aa: CASSSPVPRVAFF
j_call: TRBJ1-4; clone_size: NA; v_call: TRBV11-2; cdr3_length: 14; d_call: NA; cdr3_nt: TGTGCCAGCACGGGGACAACGGTAGGGGAAAAACTGTTTTTT; cdr3_aa: CASTGTTVGEKLFF
j_call: TRBJ2-4; clone_size: NA; v_call: TRBV30; cdr3_length: 17; d_call: TRBD2; cdr3_nt: TGTGCCTGGAGTGGAACTAGCGGCTTACTAGCCAAAAACATTCAGTACTTC; cdr3_aa: CAWSGTSGLLAKNIQYF
j_call: TRBJ2-7; clone_size: once; v_call: TRBV19; cdr3_length: 15; d_call: TRBD2; cdr3_nt: TGTGCCAGTAGTATAGGTTCCCTAGCGGACTACGAGCAGTACTTC; cdr3_aa: CASSIGSLADYEQYF
j_call: TRBJ1-1; clone_size: once; v_call: TRBV6-6; cdr3_length: 14; d_call: NA; cdr3_nt: TGTGCCAGCAGTTACGGGGACCGTGAGGCTGAAGCTTTCTTT; cdr3_aa: CASSYGDREAEAFF
j_call: TRBJ1-5; clone_size: NA; v_call: TRBV2; cdr3_length: 14; d_call: TRBD1; cdr3_nt: TGTGCCAGCAGAGACAGGGCTAGCAATCAGCCCCAGCATTTT; cdr3_aa: CASRDRASNQPQHF
j_call: TRBJ1-1; clone_size: NA; v_call: TRBV2; cdr3_length: 15; d_call: NA; cdr3_nt: TGTGCCAGCAGTGAGAAGTTCTCGGGAAACACTGAAGCTTTCTTT; cdr3_aa: CASSEKFSGNTEAFF
j_call: TRBJ2-1; clone_size: NA; v_call: TRBV18; cdr3_length: 12; d_call: NA; cdr3_nt: TGTGCCAGCTCACCAAGTGGCCCCGAGCAGTTCTTC; cdr3_aa: CASSPSGPEQFF
j_call: TRBJ1-4; clone_size: NA; v_call: TRBV19; cdr3_length: 16; d_call: NA; cdr3_nt: TGTGCCAGTAGTCCCGGTTCCGGAGCAACTAATGAAAAACTGTTTTTT; cdr3_aa: CASSPGSGATNEKLFF
j_call: TRBJ2-7; clone_size: NA; v_call: TRBV11-2; cdr3_length: 17; d_call: TRBD2; cdr3_nt: TGTGCCAGCAGCTTTGGCCGGCCGGGACTAGCGGGGCGCGAGCAGTACTTC; cdr3_aa: CASSFGRPGLAGREQYF
j_call: TRBJ2-2; clone_size: NA; v_call: TRBV18; cdr3_length: 18; d_call: TRBD2; cdr3_nt: TGTGCCAGCTCACCGCAGACTAGCGGGAGCCCAAACACCGGGGAGCTGTTTTTT; cdr3_aa: CASSPQTSGSPNTGELFF
j_call: TRBJ1-4; clone_size: NA; v_call: TRBV2; cdr3_length: 13; d_call: TRBD1; cdr3_nt: TGTGCCAGCAGAAGACAGGGGAATGAAAAACTGTTTTTT; cdr3_aa: CASRRQGNEKLFF
j_call: TRBJ1-6; clone_size: few; v_call: TRBV6-2/TRBV6-3; cdr3_length: 14; d_call: NA; cdr3_nt: TGTGCCAGCAGTTACAGGGTGGGTAATTCACCCCTCCACTTT; cdr3_aa: CASSYRVGNSPLHF